This TCR beta chain was recorded in a study of T cell responses to AZD1222 COVID-19 vaccine. Study observations and caveats: Baseline antibody screening turned up just six seropositive AZD1222 recipients. Repertoires were collected only later (after the peak T cell response had occurred). Spike-specific TCR breadth rose after two AZD1222 doses, and depth rose as well.

Sequenced by immunoSEQ multiplex PCR; TCRdb stores in-frame clones only, minus some. The sample contains about 140,000 clones, 85% to 95% of which appear only once. The V segment lost 3 bases and the J segment 6 bases; nucleotides outside the gene matches: 11. The CDR3 is made up of 16 amino acids. Germline CDR1 is MDHEN and CDR2 is SYDVKM. As concerns this clone: Its antigen is still unknown.

Specimen: peripheral blood, collected on day 0 of AZD1222 vaccination. This chain joins TRBV28 and TRBJ1-5; 7 bases align to TRBD1. The sequence was obtained from an adult in good health. This CDR3 is CASSFFARGRGQPQHF. The CDR3 DNA sequence: TGTGCCAGCAGTTTCTTCGCGAGGGGGCGCGGTCAGCCCCAGCATTTT.